This T cell receptor (beta chain) was sequenced in a study of blood T cell repertoires in COVID-19. In the original workflow: Scientists estimated how many nucleated cells there were by amplifying reference gene primers. Profiling relied on immunoSEQ multiplex PCR, and the TCRdb table lists in-frame clones only, not all of them. V, J and clone size are those of that table, while D and trimming were read from the DNA. The sample has about 180,000 clones, roughly 77% seen once. CDR1 is MNHNS and CDR2 is SASEGT in the germline V gene. This CDR3 contains 17 residues. V dropped 6 bases and J dropped 5; count of bases not matched to a gene: 12.

This chain uses TRBV6-1 with TRBJ2-2, with 10 bases fitting TRBD1. The sample was peripheral blood. The sequence derives from an elderly woman with COVID-19, enrolled during active disease. The DNA for the CDR3 is TGTGCCAGCAGAGAATTGACAGGGGGCTCTTTAACCGGGGAGCTGTTTTTT. It is translated as CASRELTGGSLTGELFF.